The 8 T cell receptor beta chains listed next were all sequenced from one sample in a study of blood T cell repertoires in COVID-19. The method was immunoSEQ multiplex PCR; TCRdb's version includes in-frame clones alone and lacks a portion of them. The sample has roughly 410,000 clones, about 89% seen once; the top ten hold roughly 1.2%. The specimen sequenced was peripheral blood. Receptor source: a middle-aged man with acute or convalescent COVID-19.

The chain links TRBV5-1 to TRBJ1-2; 7 bases line up with TRBD1. There are 15 residues in the CDR3. CDR1 is SGHRS and CDR2 is YFSETQ in the germline V gene. V dropped 0 bases and J dropped 7; count of bases not matched to a gene: 9. CDR3 loop: CASSLGRRGGVGYTF. DNA for the CDR3: TGCGCCAGCAGCTTGGGACGGAGAGGGGGCGTTGGCTACACCTTC.

This chain joins TRBV19 and TRBJ2-4, with TRBD2 as a possible D gene (6 bases). Trimming pared 7 bases from V and 6 bases from J, leaving 16 bases between. Germline V gives CDR1 LNHDA, CDR2 SQIVND (reference sequence). The CDR3 totals 14 residues. In DNA, the CDR3 is TGTGCCAGTAATCCGGGAGTGCGTGGAAACATTCAGTACTTC. This translates into CASNPGVRGNIQYF.

This chain joins TRBV5-1 and TRBJ1-6; TRBD1 aligns across 7 bases. The CDR3 spans 14 residues. From germline, CDR1 is SGHRS and CDR2 YFSETQ. Germline trimming cut 4 bases from V and 7 bases from J; bases unmatched to any gene: 5. CDR3 sequence (DNA): TGCGCCAGCAGCCCTGGGACAGTAAATTCACCCCTCCACTTT. This gives the protein CASSPGTVNSPLHF.

This clone was seen just once. The genes are TRBV10-3 and TRBJ2-1, with 11 bases fitting TRBD2. The CDR3 is 15 residues long. Germline CDR1 and CDR2: ENHRY and SYGVKD. V lost 3 bases and J lost 7; bases outside the gene matches: 5. The DNA for the CDR3 is TGTGCCATCAGTGATAGCGGGGGGGCCTGGAATGAGCAGTTCTTC. Its protein is CAISDSGGAWNEQFF.

V and J are TRBV28 and TRBJ1-6; no definite D call. The CDR3 totals 15 residues. Per the germline V gene, CDR1 is MDHEN and CDR2 is SYDVKM. V lost 8 bases to trimming and J lost 0 bases, with 11 bases between them. The CDR3 loop is CASRIPGSYNSPLHF. CDR3 bases: TGTGCCAGCCGCATTCCGGGCTCCTATAATTCACCCCTCCACTTT.

The chain recombines TRBV24-1 with TRBJ2-2, with 9 positions matching TRBD1. The germline gives CDR1 KGHDR, CDR2 SFDVKD. The V gene end was trimmed by 5 bases and the J gene end by 4 bases; junction bases not matched to a gene: 7. The CDR3 has 16 residues. CDR3 sequence (DNA): TGTGCCACCAGTGCCCCCGGGACAGGGTCCACCGGGGAGCTGTTTTTT. It codes for CATSAPGTGSTGELFF.

The chain couples TRBV30 to TRBJ2-3; D is unresolved. Trimming shortened V by 0 bases and J by 0 bases, and 7 bases separated the two germline ends. Germline loops: CDR1 GTSNPN, CDR2 SVGIG (reference sequence). The CDR3 covers 14 residues. The CDR3 here is CAWSVGSSTDTQYF. For the CDR3, the DNA is TGTGCCTGGAGTGTTGGCTCTAGCACAGATACGCAGTATTTT.

This clone was counted a single time. The chain carries TRBV7-3 and TRBJ1-1; no clear D. Per the germline V gene, CDR1 is SGHTA and CDR2 is FQGTGA. Trimming shortened V by 3 bases and J by 4 bases, and 12 bases separated the two germline ends. The CDR3 runs to 14 residues. CDR3 DNA sequence: TGTGCCAGCAGCTTCGACGGGGTTGGCACTGAAGCTTTCTTT. Its protein is CASSFDGVGTEAFF.